The clone carrying this T cell receptor beta chain was observed a few times. The antigen is undetermined. The read stops 3 residues short of the end of the CDR3; the missing end is completed from the germline J gene. Produced via immunoSEQ multiplex PCR; TCRdb's table is partial and in-frame only. This sample has around 16,000 clones, each found more than once. The data stem from a study of T cell clonality in common variable immunodeficiency. Findings of the study overall: In common variable immunodeficiency, TCR beta chains reportedly carried fewer deletions and N-nucleotide insertions. The cause of increased CVID clonality remains unclear without subpopulation sequencing.

CDR1 and CDR2 from the germline V gene are MNHEY and SVGEGT. Trimming stripped 7 bases from V and 2 bases from J, with 21 bases between. CDR3 length equals 17 residues. The chain joins TRBV6-2 or TRBV6-3 to TRBJ2-1; a possible D gene is TRBD2 (5 bases). This TCR was recovered from a human donor with common variable immunodeficiency. The sample comprised peripheral blood mononuclear cells. The DNA read from the CDR3 is TGTGCCAGCACCCCCAGATACGGGGAGTGGACCTACAATGAG. Translation gives CASTPRYGEWTYNE. The whole CDR3 protein reads CASTPRYGEWTYNEQFF.